This T cell receptor (beta chain) was found in a study of cytomegalovirus exposure and HLA in healthy donors. The primer mix had 60 Vbeta and 13 Jbeta primers. Measured with immunoSEQ multiplex PCR; TCRdb has only the in-frame clones, and not every one. The sample carries roughly 140,000 clones, roughly 80% recorded once. General study points: Researchers reported that three CMV-associated chains were confirmed in vitro as CMV antigen-specific. Most TCR sequences were rare, but some public TCRs occurred in many donors. Per a prior analysis, the majority of TCR beta V segments were productive roughly 90% or roughly 30% of the time.

Points on this clone: Its specificity is not known.

The sample consisted of PBMCs. The receptor was isolated from a female donor in good health and CMV-seronegative.

The DNA for the CDR3 is TGTGCCAGCAGCTTTTCCGGCTACGAGCAGTACTTC. Its translation is CASSFSGYEQYF. The rearrangement uses TRBV5-4 and TRBJ2-7; D is undetermined. V was trimmed by 2 bases and J by 3 bases, leaving 6 bases between them. Germline CDR1 and CDR2: SGHNT and YYREEE (reference sequence). The CDR3 is 12 residues long.